Included here is one TCR beta chain sequence, with context. This clonotype came up many times. This receptor's antigen is unknown. No base quality values were provided; no much bigger clone lies one nucleotide off. The library came from PCR. For sequencing, an Illumina HiSeq 2500 was employed. Molecular barcoding was employed in the preparation of TCR libraries, with unique molecular identifiers being used to normalize TCRbeta repertoire quantification. TCRdb reworked the public reads: Q25 trimming with fastp, MiXCR clone assembly, productive beta chains retained. Identical CDR3 protein sequences are pooled into one entry, listed with their most common genes and DNA. The sample has around 92,000 distinct CDR3 sequences on record, less than 15% of them singletons. The top ten hold around 13% of the sample. The data were obtained in a study of T-cell reconstitution after alpha-beta-depleted transplantation in children (dated by TCRdb to between 2015 and 2016). Concerning the study at large: T-cell immune reconstitution after TCRalphabeta/CD19-depleted allogeneic hematopoietic cell transplantation in children was quantitatively tracked in the study by means of TCR repertoire profiling.

The sequencing here drew on PBMCs from the stem cell graft donor, taken from the stem cell graft. The receptor was derived from a human donor who donated a stem cell graft to a child with inherited bone marrow failure.

The base sequence is TGTGCCAGCAGTTTAAATGGCGGGAGTCCCGGGGAGCTGTTTTTT. This translates into CASSLNGGSPGELFF. The chain is encoded by TRBV12-3 or TRBV12-4 joined to TRBJ2-2; 7 bases in the junction line up with TRBD2. The CDR3 covers 15 residues, taking in both the cysteine and the phenylalanine. CDR3 DNA only is kept here, 45 bases in frame from base 1. V trim: 2 bases; J trim: 6 bases; unmatched bases: 6.